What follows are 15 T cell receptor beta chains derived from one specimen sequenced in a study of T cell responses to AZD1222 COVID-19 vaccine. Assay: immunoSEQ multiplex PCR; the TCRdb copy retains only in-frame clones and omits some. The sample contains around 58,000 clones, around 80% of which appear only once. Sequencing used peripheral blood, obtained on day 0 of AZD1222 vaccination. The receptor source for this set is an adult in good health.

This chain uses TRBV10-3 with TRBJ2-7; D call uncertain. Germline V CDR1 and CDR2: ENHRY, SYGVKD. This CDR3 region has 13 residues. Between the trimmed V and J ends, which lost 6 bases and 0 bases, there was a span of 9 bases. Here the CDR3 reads CAIRTLTSYEQYF. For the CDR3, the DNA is TGTGCCATCAGGACTCTTACCTCCTACGAGCAGTACTTC.

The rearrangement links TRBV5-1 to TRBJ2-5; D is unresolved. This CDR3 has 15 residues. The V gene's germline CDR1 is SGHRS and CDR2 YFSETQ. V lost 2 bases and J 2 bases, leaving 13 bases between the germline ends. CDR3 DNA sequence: TGCGCCAGCAGCTTCTCTAGTGACTCGCAAGAGACCCAGTACTTC. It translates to CASSFSSDSQETQYF.

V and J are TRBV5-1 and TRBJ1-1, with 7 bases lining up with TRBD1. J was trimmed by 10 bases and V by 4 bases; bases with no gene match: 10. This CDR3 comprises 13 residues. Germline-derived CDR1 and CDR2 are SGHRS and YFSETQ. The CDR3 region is CASSTGQADGAFF. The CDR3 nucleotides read TGCGCCAGCAGCACTGGACAGGCCGATGGAGCTTTCTTT.

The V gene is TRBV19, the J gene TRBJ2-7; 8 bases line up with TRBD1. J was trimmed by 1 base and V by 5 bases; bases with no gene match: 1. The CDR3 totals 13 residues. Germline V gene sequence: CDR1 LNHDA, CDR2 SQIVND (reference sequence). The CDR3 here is CASSRDRSYEQYF. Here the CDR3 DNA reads TGTGCCAGTAGTCGGGACAGGTCCTACGAGCAGTACTTC. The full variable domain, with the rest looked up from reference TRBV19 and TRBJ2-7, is DGGITQSPKYLFRKEGQNVTLSCEQNLNHDAMYWYRQDPGQGLRLIYYSQIVNDFQKGDIAEGYSVSREKKESFPLTVTSAQKNPTAFYLCASSRDRSYEQYFGPGTRLTVT.

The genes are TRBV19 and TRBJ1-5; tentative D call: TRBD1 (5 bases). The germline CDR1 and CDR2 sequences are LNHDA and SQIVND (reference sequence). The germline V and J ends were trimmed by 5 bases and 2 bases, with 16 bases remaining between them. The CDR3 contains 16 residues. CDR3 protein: CASSLRQPGGNQPQHF. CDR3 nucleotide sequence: TGTGCCAGTAGTTTGCGACAGCCGGGAGGCAATCAGCCCCAGCATTTT. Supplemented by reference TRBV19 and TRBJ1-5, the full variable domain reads DGGITQSPKYLFRKEGQNVTLSCEQNLNHDAMYWYRQDPGQGLRLIYYSQIVNDFQKGDIAEGYSVSREKKESFPLTVTSAQKNPTAFYLCASSLRQPGGNQPQHFGDGTRLSIL.

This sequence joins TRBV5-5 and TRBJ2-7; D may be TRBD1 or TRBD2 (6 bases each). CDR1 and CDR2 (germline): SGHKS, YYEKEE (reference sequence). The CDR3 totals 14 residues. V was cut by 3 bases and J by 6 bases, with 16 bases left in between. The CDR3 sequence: CASSWGHTGLEQYF. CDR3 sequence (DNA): TGTGCCAGCAGCTGGGGACACACGGGACTCGAGCAGTACTTC.

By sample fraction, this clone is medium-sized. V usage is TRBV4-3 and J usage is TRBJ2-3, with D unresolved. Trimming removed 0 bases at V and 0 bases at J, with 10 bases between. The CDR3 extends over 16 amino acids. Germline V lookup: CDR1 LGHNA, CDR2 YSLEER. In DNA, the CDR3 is TGCGCCAGCAGCCAAGAGCGAGTGATTAGCACAGATACGCAGTATTTT. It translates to CASSQERVISTDTQYF.

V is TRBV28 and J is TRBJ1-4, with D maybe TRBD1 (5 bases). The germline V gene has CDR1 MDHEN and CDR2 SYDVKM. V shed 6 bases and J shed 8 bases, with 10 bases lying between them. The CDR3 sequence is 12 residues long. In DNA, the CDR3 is TGTGCCAGCAGCTCCCGGACAGAAAAACTGTTTTTT. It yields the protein CASSSRTEKLFF.

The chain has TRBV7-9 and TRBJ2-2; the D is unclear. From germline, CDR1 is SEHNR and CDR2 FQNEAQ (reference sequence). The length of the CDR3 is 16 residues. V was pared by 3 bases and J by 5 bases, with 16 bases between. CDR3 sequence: CASSFSSGFYTGELFF. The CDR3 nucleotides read TGTGCCAGCAGCTTCAGTTCCGGGTTTTATACCGGGGAGCTGTTTTTT. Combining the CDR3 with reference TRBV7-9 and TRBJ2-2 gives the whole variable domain DTGVSQNPRHKITKRGQNVTFRCDPISEHNRLYWYRQTLGQGPEFLTYFQNEAQLEKSRLLSDRFSAERPKGSFSTLEIQRTEQGDSAMYLCASSFSSGFYTGELFFGEGSRLTVL.

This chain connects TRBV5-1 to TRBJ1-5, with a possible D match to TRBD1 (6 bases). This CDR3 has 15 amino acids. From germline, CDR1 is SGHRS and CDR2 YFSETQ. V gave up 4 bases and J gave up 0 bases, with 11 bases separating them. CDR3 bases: TGCGCCAGCAGCCCAGGACAGCCTAGCAATCAGCCCCAGCATTTT. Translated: CASSPGQPSNQPQHF.

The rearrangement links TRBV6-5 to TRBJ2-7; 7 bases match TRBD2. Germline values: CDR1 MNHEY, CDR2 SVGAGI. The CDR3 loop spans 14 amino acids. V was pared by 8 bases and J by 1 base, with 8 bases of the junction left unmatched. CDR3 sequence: CASWYSGSSYEQYF. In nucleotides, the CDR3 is TGTGCCAGCTGGTATAGCGGGTCGTCCTACGAGCAGTACTTC.

The CDR3 loop is CASSQDRPGGNSPLHF. CDR3 in DNA: TGTGCCAGCAGCCAGGACAGGCCCGGCGGCAATTCACCCCTCCACTTT. V usage is TRBV3-1 (or the pseudogene TRBV3-2) and J usage is TRBJ1-6; 7 nucleotides match TRBD1. Per germline, CDR1 LGHDT and CDR2 YNNKEL (reference sequence). This CDR3 region has 16 residues. The ends lost 3 bases at V and 7 bases at J; junction bases unmatched: 9.

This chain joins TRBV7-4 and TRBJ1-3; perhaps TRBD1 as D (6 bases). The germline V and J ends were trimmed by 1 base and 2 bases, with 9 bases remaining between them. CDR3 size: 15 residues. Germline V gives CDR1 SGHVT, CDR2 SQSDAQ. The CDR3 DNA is TGTGCCAGCAGCTTAGGGACAGACCCTGGAAACACCATATATTTT. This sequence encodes CASSLGTDPGNTIYF. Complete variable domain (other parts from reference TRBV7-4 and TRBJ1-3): GAGVSQSPRYKVAKRGRDVALRCDSISGHVTLYWYRQTLGQGSEVLTYSQSDAQRDKSGRPSGRFSAERPERSVSTLKIQRTEQGDSAVYLCASSLGTDPGNTIYFGEGSWLTVV.

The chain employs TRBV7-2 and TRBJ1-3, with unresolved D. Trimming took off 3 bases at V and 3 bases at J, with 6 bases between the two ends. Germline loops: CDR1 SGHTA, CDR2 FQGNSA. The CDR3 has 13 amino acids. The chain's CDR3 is CASSFFSGNTIYF. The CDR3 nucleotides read TGTGCCAGCAGCTTTTTCAGTGGAAACACCATATATTTT.

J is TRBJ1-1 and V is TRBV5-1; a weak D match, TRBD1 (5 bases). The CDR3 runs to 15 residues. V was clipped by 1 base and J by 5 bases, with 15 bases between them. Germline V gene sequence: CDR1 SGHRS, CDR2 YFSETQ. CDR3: CASSLREGWGTEAFF. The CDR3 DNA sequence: TGCGCCAGCAGCTTGCGTGAAGGGTGGGGGACTGAAGCTTTCTTT.